Below are 22 T cell receptor beta chains sequenced from a single sample in a study of T cell responses to AZD1222 COVID-19 vaccine. Sequencing was performed with immunoSEQ multiplex PCR; in TCRdb, only in-frame clones are kept and a portion is missing. Altogether about 70,000 clones are present, 65% to 85% being singletons, with the ten largest covering about a tenth. The starting material was peripheral blood, obtained on day 0 of AZD1222 vaccination. These receptors all come from an adult in good health.

This clone came up once. The chain employs TRBV11-3 and TRBJ2-5; no definite D call. The CDR3 sequence is 12 residues long. CDR1 is SGHNT and CDR2 is YENEEA in the germline V gene. Trimming took 5 bases from V and 0 from J, leaving 4 bases between them. The CDR3 coding sequence is TGTGCCAGCAGCCGAAACCAAGAGACCCAGTACTTC. It translates to CASSRNQETQYF.

V usage is TRBV18 and J usage is TRBJ2-1; 9 bases are shared with TRBD2. Germline CDR1 and CDR2: KGHSH and LQKENI. The CDR3 extends over 14 amino acids. The ends lost 3 bases at V and 8 bases at J; junction bases unmatched: 5. The CDR3 is CASSPILAGDEQFF. The DNA of the CDR3 is TGTGCCAGCTCACCGATATTAGCGGGGGATGAGCAGTTCTTC.

This chain links TRBV5-4 with TRBJ1-2; no clear D gene. Per the germline V gene, CDR1 is SGHNT and CDR2 is YYREEE (reference sequence). This CDR3 region has 12 residues. V lost 4 bases, J lost 4 bases, and 8 bases lay in between. CDR3 in amino acids: CASSTDTYGYTF. CDR3 bases: TGTGCCAGCAGCACCGACACCTATGGCTACACCTTC.

The sample holds one count of this clone. The chain employs TRBV5-6 and TRBJ2-3, with TRBD2 matching over 12 bases. Germline V gene data show CDR1 as SGHDT and CDR2 as YYEEEE. After removal of 5 bases from V and 7 bases from J, the junction contained 2 bases not matched to a gene. The CDR3 is 13 residues long. The CDR3 loop reads CASRLAGGYTQYF. The CDR3 DNA is TGTGCCAGCAGACTAGCGGGGGGTTATACGCAGTATTTT. The entire variable domain, with the rest obtained from reference TRBV5-6 and TRBJ2-3, is as follows: DAGVTQSPTHLIKTRGQQVTLRCSPKSGHDTVSWYQQALGQGPQFIFQYYEEEERQRGNFPDRFSGHQFPNYSSELNVNALLLGDSALYLCASRLAGGYTQYFGPGTRLTVL.

The chain recombines TRBV5-6 with TRBJ2-1, with TRBD1 matching 9 bases. Germline CDR1 reads SGHDT; CDR2 reads YYEEEE. Trimming cost V 4 bases and J 5 bases; bases outside gene matches: 10. The CDR3 is 16 residues long. The CDR3 protein is CASSDADRGIHNEQFF. The CDR3 bases are TGTGCCAGCAGCGATGCGGACAGGGGCATACACAATGAGCAGTTCTTC.

The CDR3 DNA is TGTGCCAGTAGTTGGGACAGGGCGGGCACATTAAATGAGCAGTTCTTC. Residues: CASSWDRAGTLNEQFF. The rearrangement uses TRBV19 and TRBJ2-1; TRBD1 matches at 9 bases. V lost 5 bases to trimming and J lost 7 bases; unmatched junction nucleotides: 12. The germline CDR1 and CDR2 sequences are LNHDA and SQIVND (reference sequence). The CDR3 extends over 16 amino acids. The entire variable domain, with the rest obtained from reference TRBV19 and TRBJ2-1, is as follows: DGGITQSPKYLFRKEGQNVTLSCEQNLNHDAMYWYRQDPGQGLRLIYYSQIVNDFQKGDIAEGYSVSREKKESFPLTVTSAQKNPTAFYLCASSWDRAGTLNEQFFGPGTRLTVL.

The chain carries TRBV20-1 and TRBJ2-5; possible D gene TRBD1, 6 bases. CDR1 DFQATT and CDR2 SNEGSKA come from the germline V gene (reference sequence). The V end lost 5 bases, the J end lost 5 bases, and 9 bases lay between the germline ends. The CDR3 is 11 residues long. The DNA for the CDR3 is TGCAGTGCTGCCCAGGGGGAGACCCAGTACTTC. This translates into CSAAQGETQYF.

The V gene is TRBV6-5, the J gene TRBJ1-2, with D perhaps TRBD1 (5 bases). The CDR3 extends over 12 amino acids. CDR1 and CDR2 (germline): MNHEY, SVGAGI. Trimming pared 8 bases from V and 1 base from J, leaving 8 bases between. The CDR3 region has the DNA TGTGCCAGCGAGGGGCTTAACTATGGCTACACCTTC. This sequence encodes CASEGLNYGYTF.

The sample holds one count of this clone. The V call is TRBV3-1 (or the pseudogene TRBV3-2), the J call TRBJ2-5; D may be TRBD2 (5 bases). Looked up from germline, CDR1 is LGHDT and CDR2 is YNNKEL (reference sequence). The CDR3 consists of 15 residues. Trimming took 2 bases from V and 5 from J, leaving 15 bases between them. This CDR3 reads CASSQQLGESETQYF. CDR3 nucleotides: TGTGCCAGCAGCCAACAACTGGGAGAATCGGAGACCCAGTACTTC.

This sequence joins TRBV19 and TRBJ2-1; 7 bases align to TRBD1. This CDR3 contains 9 residues. Germline values: CDR1 LNHDA, CDR2 SQIVND (reference sequence). This CDR3 reads CAPRQGQFF. DNA of the CDR3: TGTGCTCCCCGACAGGGTCAGTTCTTC.

This chain connects TRBV27 to TRBJ1-4; D is possibly TRBD1 (5 bases). CDR1 is MNHEY and CDR2 is SMNVEV in the germline V gene (reference sequence). V was shortened by 3 bases and J by 8 bases, with 16 bases between the two germline ends. The CDR3 sequence is 15 residues long. The CDR3 DNA reads TGTGCCAGCAGTTTCATGTTAGGGGTAGGAGAAAAACTGTTTTTT. Protein: CASSFMLGVGEKLFF.

The chain has TRBV4-1 and TRBJ1-1, with unresolved D. The CDR3 has 13 residues. The germline V and J ends were trimmed by 4 bases and 2 bases, with 8 bases remaining between them. CDR1 and CDR2 from the germline V gene are MGHRA and YSYEKL. The CDR3, as DNA: TGCGCCAGCAGCCTAACAGCTAACACTGAAGCTTTCTTT. Its translation is CASSLTANTEAFF.

On this clone itself: The sample holds other DNA sequences that translate to the same CDR3. V and J are TRBV4-3 and TRBJ2-7, with 8 nucleotides matching TRBD1. J was trimmed by 2 bases and V by 4 bases; bases with no gene match: 4. Germline V CDR1 and CDR2: LGHNA, YSLEER. This CDR3 contains 14 residues. CDR3 coding DNA: TGCGCCAGCAGCCCTGGACAGGGAGCCTACGAGCAGTACTTC. Amino acids: CASSPGQGAYEQYF.

The genes are TRBV16 and TRBJ1-5; a weak D match, TRBD1 (5 bases). Germline V gene data show CDR1 as KGHSY and CDR2 as FQNENV. Between the trimmed V and J ends, which lost 4 bases and 4 bases, there was a span of 14 bases. This CDR3 contains 15 residues. The CDR3 DNA sequence: TGTGCCAGCAGCCCCGTGGGAGGGGTTAATCAGCCCCAGCATTTT. This translates into CASSPVGGVNQPQHF.

J is TRBJ1-3 and V is TRBV4-1; possible D gene TRBD1, 5 bases. V was trimmed by 0 bases and J by 2 bases, leaving 11 bases between them. Germline assignment: CDR1 MGHRA and CDR2 YSYEKL. The CDR3 has 16 residues. The CDR3 DNA follows: TGCGCCAGCAGCCAAGATCATGGCAGGGCTGGAAACACCATATATTTT. Its translation is CASSQDHGRAGNTIYF.

CDR3 sequence (DNA): TGTGCCAGCAGTCAAACCGGGACTCTGCAAGGTCGGGGGTTCTTC. The encoded protein is CASSQTGTLQGRGFF. V gene TRBV2 combines with J gene TRBJ2-1; D is possibly TRBD2 (6 bases). CDR3 length: 15 amino acids. Trimming left V 5 bases short and J 15 bases short, with 26 bases between. CDR1 is SNHLY, CDR2 FYNNEI, per germline.

This chain connects TRBV21-1 to TRBJ1-1. TRBV21-1 is tagged as a pseudogene. The CDR3 is 15 residues long. The CDR3 nucleotides are TGTGCCAGCATGTCCCGGATCCACATGAACACTGAAGCTTTCTTT. Translating it yields CASMSRIHMNTEAFF.

The V and J genes are TRBV7-8 and TRBJ2-2; 8 bases are shared with TRBD1. V lost 4 bases to trimming and J lost 1 base; unmatched junction nucleotides: 8. Germline lookup yields CDR1 SGHVS and CDR2 FQNEAQ. This CDR3 has 17 amino acids. The CDR3 reads CASSSRTGNLNTGELFF. The CDR3 bases are TGTGCCAGCAGCTCAAGGACAGGGAACCTGAACACCGGGGAGCTGTTTTTT.

This clone was detected only once. The V and J genes are TRBV5-5 and TRBJ1-6; D perhaps matches TRBD1 (5 bases). Trimming shortened V by 6 bases and J by 7 bases, and 17 bases separated the two germline ends. CDR1 SGHKS and CDR2 YYEKEE come from the germline V gene (reference sequence). The CDR3 extends over 15 amino acids. CDR3 in amino acids: CASNKGGARNSPLHF. CDR3 DNA: TGTGCCAGCAACAAAGGTGGGGCTCGAAATTCACCCCTCCACTTT. Full variable domain (missing parts from reference TRBV5-5 and TRBJ1-6): DAGVTQSPTHLIKTRGQQVTLRCSPISGHKSVSWYQQVLGQGPQFIFQYYEKEERGRGNFPDRFSARQFPNYSSELNVNALLLGDSALYLCASNKGGARNSPLHFGNGTRLTVT.

The chain is built from TRBV19 and TRBJ1-5; D gene uncertain. The germline V gene has CDR1 LNHDA and CDR2 SQIVND (reference sequence). CDR3 size: 16 residues. Trimming cost V 6 bases and J 6 bases, with 21 bases left between them. The CDR3 DNA reads as TGTGCCAGTAGCCTCGAAACGGGGATAGGCGGTCAGCCCCAGCATTTT. Translating gives CASSLETGIGGQPQHF.

Only a few counts were recorded for this clone. V usage is TRBV7-2 and J usage is TRBJ1-1, with a tentative D call TRBD1 (6 bases). The CDR3 is made up of 15 amino acids. V was pared by 1 base and J by 4 bases, with 13 bases between. CDR1 and CDR2 from the germline V gene are SGHTA and FQGNSA. This CDR3 reads CASSLGAQGGTEAFF. Written as DNA, the CDR3 is TGTGCCAGCAGCTTAGGGGCACAGGGAGGCACTGAAGCTTTCTTT.

V is TRBV13 and J is TRBJ1-1; weak D call: TRBD1 (5 bases). Germline V gene data show CDR1 as PRHDT and CDR2 as FYEKMQ (reference sequence). V was shortened by 5 bases and J by 1 base, with 14 bases between the two germline ends. This CDR3 spans 15 amino acids. The DNA of the CDR3 is TGTGCCAGCAGCCCCAGTGGGGGGTCGAACACTGAAGCTTTCTTT. It codes for CASSPSGGSNTEAFF.